Listed below are T cell receptor beta chains from one sample, sequenced in a study of OX40 agonist ivuxolimab in advanced cancers. Measured with immunoSEQ multiplex PCR; TCRdb has only the in-frame clones, and not every one. The repertoire holds under 95,000 clones, with 70% to 90% as singletons. The sample here was CD4+ or CD8+ T cells sorted from blood, taken in a trial of the OX40 agonist ivuxolimab. The receptors derive from an adult with an advanced solid tumor such as melanoma, head and neck, liver or kidney cancer. Both conserved end residues are part of each CDR3. Each record gives: clone size, D gene, V gene, J gene, CDR3 protein, CDR3 DNA. D genes are given only for firm matches. Clone size, where shown, is once, few, many, or a class for clones that have expanded.

clone_size: few; d_call: -; v_call: TRBV28; j_call: TRBJ2-2; cdr3_aa: CASSHRGLSGRNANTGELFF; cdr3_nt: TGTGCCAGCAGTCACAGGGGGCTTAGCGGGAGGAACGCGAACACCGGGGAGCTGTTTTTT
clone_size: -; d_call: -; v_call: TRBV2; j_call: TRBJ2-1; cdr3_aa: CASSGITYNEQFF; cdr3_nt: TGTGCCAGCAGTGGAATAACCTACAATGAGCAGTTCTTC
clone_size: -; d_call: -; v_call: TRBV7-8; j_call: TRBJ2-7; cdr3_aa: CASSVIHYYEQYF; cdr3_nt: TGTGCCAGCAGCGTGATCCACTACTACGAGCAGTACTTC
clone_size: -; d_call: -; v_call: TRBV5-6; j_call: TRBJ1-6; cdr3_aa: CASSLVRGGSPLHF; cdr3_nt: TGTGCCAGCAGCTTGGTCCGGGGAGGCTCACCCCTCCACTTT
clone_size: -; d_call: -; v_call: TRBV19; j_call: TRBJ2-7; cdr3_aa: CASSILGQRTYEQYF; cdr3_nt: TGTGCCAGTAGTATTCTGGGACAAAGGACCTACGAGCAGTACTTC
clone_size: -; d_call: TRBD1; v_call: TRBV10-1; j_call: TRBJ1-1; cdr3_aa: CASRTGLNTEAFF; cdr3_nt: TGCGCCAGCAGGACAGGGCTGAACACTGAAGCTTTCTTT
clone_size: few; d_call: -; v_call: TRBV6-1; j_call: TRBJ2-7; cdr3_aa: CASSEAGSGAYEQYF; cdr3_nt: TGTGCCAGCAGTGAAGCCGGGTCAGGGGCCTACGAGCAGTACTTC
clone_size: -; d_call: TRBD1; v_call: TRBV27; j_call: TRBJ2-7; cdr3_aa: CASREQGTTYEQYF; cdr3_nt: TGTGCCAGCAGGGAACAGGGGACGACCTACGAGCAGTACTTC
clone_size: -; d_call: -; v_call: TRBV5-1; j_call: TRBJ1-2; cdr3_aa: CASSYDSYGYTF; cdr3_nt: TGCGCCAGCAGCTATGACAGCTATGGCTACACCTTC
clone_size: once; d_call: TRBD2; v_call: TRBV11-2; j_call: TRBJ2-1; cdr3_aa: CASSLGAGEVTYNEQFF; cdr3_nt: TGTGCCAGCAGCTTAGGGGCGGGGGAGGTGACCTACAATGAGCAGTTCTTC
clone_size: -; d_call: -; v_call: TRBV25-1; j_call: TRBJ1-5; cdr3_aa: CASSGPGTFLQPQHF; cdr3_nt: TGTGCCAGCAGCGGCCCCGGGACTTTCCTACAGCCCCAGCATTTT
clone_size: -; d_call: -; v_call: TRBV7-9; j_call: TRBJ1-5; cdr3_aa: CASSLGGGGSNQPQHF; cdr3_nt: TGTGCCAGCAGCTTAGGGGGCGGAGGGAGCAATCAGCCCCAGCATTTT
clone_size: -; d_call: TRBD2; v_call: TRBV19; j_call: TRBJ2-1; cdr3_aa: CASIKASQREGLDEQFF; cdr3_nt: TGTGCCAGTATAAAGGCCTCCCAGCGGGAGGGCCTCGATGAGCAGTTCTTC
clone_size: many; d_call: -; v_call: TRBV29-1; j_call: TRBJ2-7; cdr3_aa: CSVGAAGDYEQYF; cdr3_nt: TGCAGCGTTGGGGCGGCAGGGGACTACGAGCAGTACTTC
clone_size: -; d_call: -; v_call: TRBV5-1; j_call: TRBJ1-2; cdr3_aa: CASSPGREKDGYTF; cdr3_nt: TGCGCCAGCAGCCCTGGACGTGAGAAAGATGGCTACACCTTC
clone_size: once; d_call: TRBD1; v_call: TRBV6-5; j_call: TRBJ2-5; cdr3_aa: CASSLYGQGRETQYF; cdr3_nt: TGTGCCAGCAGTTTGTACGGACAGGGGAGGGAGACCCAGTACTTC
clone_size: -; d_call: TRBD1; v_call: TRBV7-9; j_call: TRBJ2-4; cdr3_aa: CASSPRTGVENIQYF; cdr3_nt: TGTGCCAGCAGCCCCCGGACAGGGGTCGAAAACATTCAGTACTTC
clone_size: -; d_call: -; v_call: TRBV11-3; j_call: TRBJ2-7; cdr3_aa: CASSLHPGASGPYEQYF; cdr3_nt: TGTGCCAGCAGCTTACATCCGGGGGCCAGCGGCCCGTACGAGCAGTACTTC
clone_size: -; d_call: -; v_call: TRBV10-2; j_call: TRBJ2-1; cdr3_aa: CASKLQGLGNEQFF; cdr3_nt: TGCGCCAGCAAGCTGCAGGGGTTGGGCAATGAGCAGTTCTTC
clone_size: -; d_call: TRBD2; v_call: TRBV6-6; j_call: TRBJ2-2; cdr3_aa: CASSWVTSGGTGELFF; cdr3_nt: TGTGCCAGCAGTTGGGTGACTAGCGGGGGAACCGGGGAGCTGTTTTTT
clone_size: -; d_call: -; v_call: TRBV10-1; j_call: TRBJ2-1; cdr3_aa: CASSESGRYNEQFF; cdr3_nt: TGCGCCAGCAGTGAGTCAGGCAGGTACAATGAGCAGTTCTTC
clone_size: -; d_call: TRBD1; v_call: TRBV7-9; j_call: TRBJ1-2; cdr3_aa: CASSHSDRDYGYTF; cdr3_nt: TGTGCCAGCAGCCATAGCGACAGGGACTATGGCTACACCTTC
clone_size: -; d_call: -; v_call: TRBV19; j_call: TRBJ1-1; cdr3_aa: CASSRIQGGLNTEAFF; cdr3_nt: TGTGCCAGTAGTAGAATACAGGGTGGATTGAACACTGAAGCTTTCTTT
clone_size: few; d_call: -; v_call: TRBV2; j_call: TRBJ1-2; cdr3_aa: CASSAVTAQLYTF; cdr3_nt: TGTGCCAGCAGTGCTGTAACGGCTCAACTTTACACCTTC
clone_size: -; d_call: -; v_call: TRBV19; j_call: TRBJ2-3; cdr3_aa: CASSLVFGLAWDTQYF; cdr3_nt: TGTGCCAGTAGTCTAGTGTTCGGGCTAGCTTGGGATACGCAGTATTTT
clone_size: -; d_call: TRBD1; v_call: TRBV19; j_call: TRBJ1-4; cdr3_aa: CASKRDRGREKLFF; cdr3_nt: TGTGCCAGTAAAAGGGACAGGGGGCGTGAAAAACTGTTTTTT
clone_size: -; d_call: TRBD2; v_call: TRBV7-7; j_call: TRBJ2-5; cdr3_aa: CASSLGGTSGETQYF; cdr3_nt: TGTGCTAGCAGCTTAGGGGGGACTAGCGGGGAGACCCAGTACTTC
clone_size: -; d_call: -; v_call: TRBV5-4; j_call: TRBJ2-1; cdr3_aa: CASSLGRESKGNEQFF; cdr3_nt: TGTGCCAGCAGCTTGGGACGGGAGTCTAAAGGGAATGAGCAGTTCTTC
clone_size: few; d_call: -; v_call: TRBV18; j_call: TRBJ1-1; cdr3_aa: CASSPDSLNTEAFF; cdr3_nt: TGTGCCAGCTCACCGGACAGCCTGAACACTGAAGCTTTCTTT
clone_size: -; d_call: -; v_call: TRBV23-1; j_call: TRBJ2-1; cdr3_aa: CASSQSPEQFF; cdr3_nt: TGCGCCAGCAGTCAATCCCCCGAGCAGTTCTTC
clone_size: -; d_call: TRBD2; v_call: TRBV7-2; j_call: TRBJ2-1; cdr3_aa: CASSPAGLAGGYNEQFF; cdr3_nt: TGTGCCAGCAGCCCTGCGGGGCTAGCGGGAGGCTACAATGAGCAGTTCTTC
clone_size: -; d_call: -; v_call: TRBV5-6; j_call: TRBJ2-5; cdr3_aa: CASSLVHQETQYF; cdr3_nt: TGTGCCAGCAGCTTGGTGCACCAAGAGACCCAGTACTTC
clone_size: -; d_call: TRBD1; v_call: TRBV19; j_call: TRBJ1-5; cdr3_aa: CASSFRTGDSNQPQHF; cdr3_nt: TGTGCCAGTAGTTTCCGGACAGGGGATAGCAATCAGCCCCAGCATTTT
clone_size: -; d_call: -; v_call: TRBV18; j_call: TRBJ1-3; cdr3_aa: CASSVTGGNTIYF; cdr3_nt: TGTGCCAGCTCTGTCACTGGGGGAAACACCATATATTTT
clone_size: -; d_call: -; v_call: TRBV6-5; j_call: TRBJ1-1; cdr3_aa: CASSSAAGDTEAFF; cdr3_nt: TGTGCCAGCAGCTCAGCAGCGGGAGACACTGAAGCTTTCTTT
clone_size: once; d_call: -; v_call: TRBV11-2; j_call: TRBJ1-4; cdr3_aa: CASSLGPGSAKLFF; cdr3_nt: TGTGCCAGCAGTCTGGGGCCAGGATCGGCCAAACTGTTTTTT
clone_size: -; d_call: -; v_call: TRBV15; j_call: TRBJ1-6; cdr3_aa: CATSRDARSRDSPLHF; cdr3_nt: TGTGCCACCAGCAGAGACGCCAGATCTAGGGATTCACCCCTCCACTTT
clone_size: -; d_call: -; v_call: TRBV28; j_call: TRBJ2-6; cdr3_aa: CASSPLRVIISGANVLTF; cdr3_nt: TGTGCCAGCAGTCCCCTGCGGGTTATCATCTCTGGGGCCAACGTCCTGACTTTC
clone_size: once; d_call: TRBD2; v_call: TRBV7-9; j_call: TRBJ2-7; cdr3_aa: CASSWTSGRGYEQYF; cdr3_nt: TGTGCCAGCAGCTGGACTAGCGGGAGAGGCTACGAGCAGTACTTC
clone_size: -; d_call: -; v_call: TRBV28; j_call: TRBJ2-6; cdr3_aa: CASKNNLQGSGANVLTF; cdr3_nt: TGTGCCAGCAAAAACAACCTACAGGGATCTGGGGCCAACGTCCTGACTTTC
clone_size: -; d_call: -; v_call: TRBV6-5; j_call: TRBJ1-1; cdr3_aa: CASSYSGLGDTEAFF; cdr3_nt: TGTGCCAGCAGTTACTCGGGTCTGGGGGACACTGAAGCTTTCTTT
clone_size: -; d_call: -; v_call: TRBV29-1; j_call: TRBJ2-3; cdr3_aa: CSVEALSSTDTQYF; cdr3_nt: TGCAGCGTTGAAGCCCTATCTAGCACAGATACGCAGTATTTT
clone_size: few; d_call: TRBD1; v_call: TRBV13; j_call: TRBJ2-7; cdr3_aa: CASSPGTGVSYEQYF; cdr3_nt: TGTGCCAGCAGCCCTGGGACAGGGGTTTCCTACGAGCAGTACTTC
clone_size: -; d_call: TRBD2; v_call: TRBV5-1; j_call: TRBJ2-7; cdr3_aa: CASSFGTTTYEQYF; cdr3_nt: TGCGCCAGCAGCTTCGGGACTACGACCTACGAGCAGTACTTC
clone_size: -; d_call: -; v_call: TRBV5-1; j_call: TRBJ2-7; cdr3_aa: CASSLNNGSPYEQYF; cdr3_nt: TGCGCCAGCAGCTTGAATAACGGGTCCCCCTACGAGCAGTACTTC
clone_size: -; d_call: TRBD2; v_call: TRBV5-1; j_call: TRBJ2-3; cdr3_aa: CASSLMPSGRAPQYF; cdr3_nt: TGCGCCAGCAGCTTGATGCCCAGCGGGAGGGCCCCGCAGTATTTT
clone_size: -; d_call: TRBD1; v_call: TRBV5-1; j_call: TRBJ2-7; cdr3_aa: CASSPAGTGYEQYF; cdr3_nt: TGCGCCAGCAGCCCAGCCGGGACAGGGTACGAGCAGTACTTC
clone_size: once; d_call: -; v_call: TRBV11-2; j_call: TRBJ1-1; cdr3_aa: CASSFTDKGYTEAFF; cdr3_nt: TGTGCCAGCAGCTTTACGGACAAGGGGTACACTGAAGCTTTCTTT
clone_size: once; d_call: -; v_call: TRBV28; j_call: TRBJ1-2; cdr3_aa: CASNLNTRDPDQEYTF; cdr3_nt: TGTGCCAGCAACTTAAATACCCGGGACCCCGATCAAGAGTACACCTTC
clone_size: few; d_call: TRBD2; v_call: TRBV29-1; j_call: TRBJ2-7; cdr3_aa: CSVEGLAGGLYEQYF; cdr3_nt: TGCAGCGTTGAAGGGCTAGCGGGAGGGCTGTACGAGCAGTACTTC
clone_size: -; d_call: TRBD1; v_call: TRBV29-1; j_call: TRBJ2-1; cdr3_aa: CSVEEGRGLVQFF; cdr3_nt: TGCAGCGTTGAAGAGGGCAGGGGGTTAGTGCAGTTCTTC
clone_size: -; d_call: TRBD1; v_call: TRBV10-1; j_call: TRBJ1-4; cdr3_aa: CASSQTGQSEKLFF; cdr3_nt: TGCGCCAGCAGCCAGACAGGGCAGTCTGAAAAACTGTTTTTT
clone_size: few; d_call: -; v_call: TRBV25-1; j_call: TRBJ1-1; cdr3_aa: CASSESVFTEAFF; cdr3_nt: TGTGCCAGCAGTGAATCGGTGTTCACTGAAGCTTTCTTT
clone_size: -; d_call: -; v_call: TRBV10-3; j_call: TRBJ1-1; cdr3_aa: CAISEVEGIGTEAFF; cdr3_nt: TGTGCCATCAGTGAAGTGGAGGGGATCGGAACTGAAGCTTTCTTT
clone_size: -; d_call: -; v_call: TRBV2; j_call: TRBJ2-7; cdr3_aa: CASSDRGSSYEQYF; cdr3_nt: TGTGCCAGCAGTGACCGGGGGAGCTCCTACGAGCAGTACTTC
clone_size: -; d_call: -; v_call: TRBV5-6; j_call: TRBJ2-5; cdr3_aa: CASSLPQGGPIETQYF; cdr3_nt: TGTGCCAGCAGCCTACCTCAGGGGGGACCCATAGAGACCCAGTACTTC
clone_size: -; d_call: TRBD1; v_call: TRBV7-7; j_call: TRBJ2-3; cdr3_aa: CASSAGTGDPDTQYF; cdr3_nt: TGTGCTAGCAGCGCCGGGACAGGGGACCCAGATACGCAGTATTTT
clone_size: -; d_call: TRBD2; v_call: TRBV7-2; j_call: TRBJ2-3; cdr3_aa: CASSPGLASDTQYF; cdr3_nt: TGTGCCAGCAGCCCCGGACTAGCTTCTGATACGCAGTATTTT
clone_size: -; d_call: -; v_call: TRBV19; j_call: TRBJ2-1; cdr3_aa: CASSTGDGALIQFF; cdr3_nt: TGTGCCAGTAGTACGGGGGATGGAGCCCTAATTCAGTTCTTC
clone_size: few; d_call: TRBD1; v_call: TRBV6-1; j_call: TRBJ1-5; cdr3_aa: CASRRDRGDQPQHF; cdr3_nt: TGTGCCAGCAGACGGGACAGGGGTGATCAGCCCCAGCATTTT